The clone carrying this T cell receptor (beta chain) was counted between two and nine times. Its specificity is not known. The sample originates from a study of T-cell reconstitution after alpha-beta-depleted transplantation in children. Points from the study as a whole: Roughly two months post-transplant, alpha-beta T cells reportedly originated from several hundred graft clones that had expanded. T-cell numbers and diversity, one year after transplant, stemmed largely from T cells that were newly produced. Recipient T cells and thymic progenitors that survived were the source of the high TCRbeta diversity seen at day 60 in some patients.

The TCRbeta library was prepared with unique molecular identifiers. TCRdb processed the PCR reads anew with MiXCR; each CDR3 protein has one entry. The sample holds about 240,000 distinct CDR3 sequences; about 23% are singletons and the top ten take around 2.5%. The CDR3 contains 14 residues. The germline V gene has CDR1 SQVTM and CDR2 ANQGSEA. V was pared by 6 bases and J by 2 bases, with 16 bases between. The source of this sequence is a girl aged 2 to 9 with Fanconi anemia, due to receive a stem cell transplant. V and J are TRBV29-1 and TRBJ2-5, with D tentatively TRBD2 (6 bases). The specimen was PBMCs, collected before TCRalphabeta/CD19-depleted stem cell transplant. CDR3 coding DNA: TGCAGCGTCGAAAAGGAGGGGTGGCAAGAGACCCAGTACTTC. The encoded protein is CSVEKEGWQETQYF.